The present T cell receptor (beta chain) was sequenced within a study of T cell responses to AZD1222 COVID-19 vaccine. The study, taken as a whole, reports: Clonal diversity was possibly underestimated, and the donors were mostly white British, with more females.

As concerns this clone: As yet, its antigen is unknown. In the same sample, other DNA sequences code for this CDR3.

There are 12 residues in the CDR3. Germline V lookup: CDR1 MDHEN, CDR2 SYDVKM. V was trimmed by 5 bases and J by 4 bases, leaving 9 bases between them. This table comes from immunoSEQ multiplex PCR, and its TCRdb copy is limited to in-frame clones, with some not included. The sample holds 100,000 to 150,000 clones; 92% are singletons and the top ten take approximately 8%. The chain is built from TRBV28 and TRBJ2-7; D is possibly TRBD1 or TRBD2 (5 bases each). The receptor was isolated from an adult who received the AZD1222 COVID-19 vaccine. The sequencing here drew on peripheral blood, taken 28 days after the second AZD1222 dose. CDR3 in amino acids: CASSLGAYEQYF. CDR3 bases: TGTGCCAGCAGTCTCGGGGCATACGAGCAGTACTTC.